A single sample gave rise to the 10 T cell receptor beta chains below, sequenced in a study of shared clonotypes between healthy human individuals. Method: immunoSEQ multiplex PCR; TCRdb's copy keeps in-frame clones and lacks some. This sample carries hundreds of thousands of clones, around 97% of them seen once, and the ten largest clones take around 0.058%. The sample consisted of naive CD4+ T cells sorted from blood. As to subset: CD45RA+ positively selected. The receptors come from a woman in her twenties or thirties in good health.

The V gene is TRBV28, the J gene TRBJ1-1; no clear D gene. The germline V gene has CDR1 MDHEN and CDR2 SYDVKM. The V gene lost 5 bases and the J gene lost 11 bases, with 12 bases spanning the gap. The CDR3 is 11 residues long. CDR3: CASSDPLSAFF. The CDR3 nucleotides are TGTGCCAGCAGTGACCCCCTTTCGGCTTTCTTT.

The chain combines TRBV27 with TRBJ2-1; either TRBD1 or TRBD2 may fit D (5 bases each). The CDR3 length is 16 residues. The V end lost 5 bases, the J end lost 3 bases, and 17 bases lay between the germline ends. Per germline, CDR1 MNHEY and CDR2 SMNVEV (reference sequence). The CDR3 sequence is CASSPRQRLDYNEQFF. As DNA, the CDR3 is TGTGCCAGCAGTCCTCGACAGCGGCTTGACTACAATGAGCAGTTCTTC.

The rearrangement joins TRBV4-1 to TRBJ2-5; TRBD2 matches 10 bases. The end of the DNA aligns better with TRBJ2-7, so the J call may be wrong. This CDR3 is built from 18 residues. Germline CDR1 is MGHRA and CDR2 is YSYEKL. The CDR3 spells CASSQVVLHGTSAYEQYF. CDR3 sequence (DNA): TGCGCCAGCAGCCAAGTTGTTCTTCACGGGACTAGCGCCTACGAGCAGTACTTC.

The CDR3: CASRPTSAGELFF. The CDR3 region has the DNA TGCGCCAGCAGACCCACTAGCGCCGGGGAGCTGTTTTTT. The rearrangement joins TRBV5-1 to TRBJ2-2; 7 bases map to TRBD2. Germline values: CDR1 SGHRS, CDR2 YFSETQ. CDR3 size: 13 residues. J lost 6 bases, V lost 5 bases, and 4 bases had no gene match.

This clone was seen a single time. The chain has TRBV5-8 and TRBJ2-1, with a tentative D call TRBD1 (5 bases). Germline CDR1 is SGHTS and CDR2 is YDEGEE. Trimming removed 3 bases from V and 4 bases from J, with 11 bases in between. The CDR3 spans 14 residues. Written as DNA, the CDR3 is TGTGCCAGCAGCTACCGTAGACAGTACAATGAGCAGTTCTTC. Translation gives CASSYRRQYNEQFF.

The genes are TRBV7-9 and TRBJ2-3; D could derive from TRBD1 or TRBD2 (7 bases each). Germline assignment: CDR1 SEHNR and CDR2 FQNEAQ (reference sequence). The CDR3 is 16 amino acids. Trimming took off 3 bases at V and 4 bases at J, with 17 bases between the two ends. The CDR3 loop is CASSFGRGRAADTQYF. The DNA of the CDR3 is TGTGCCAGCAGCTTTGGGAGGGGGCGCGCCGCAGATACGCAGTATTTT.

V and J are TRBV5-4 and TRBJ1-2; 7 bases line up with TRBD1. Trimming took 0 bases from V and 4 from J; bases not matched to a gene: 3. The CDR3 length is 14 residues. CDR1 and CDR2 from the germline V gene are SGHNT and YYREEE (reference sequence). The CDR3 nucleotides read TGTGCCAGCAGCTTGGCAGGGGGGGTCTATGGCTACACCTTC. Its translation is CASSLAGGVYGYTF.

The chain carries TRBV11-2 and TRBJ2-7; TRBD2 aligns across 15 bases. The trim removed 5 bases at V and 6 bases at J, leaving 8 bases unmatched. CDR3 length equals 16 residues. Germline CDR1 is SGHAT and CDR2 is FQNNGV. The DNA of the CDR3 is TGTGCCAGCAGCAAGCCGGGACTAGCGGGAGGTAGCGAGCAGTACTTC. This sequence encodes CASSKPGLAGGSEQYF.

The chain carries TRBV7-3 and TRBJ2-7, with 13 bases matching TRBD2. After removal of 5 bases from V and 7 bases from J, the junction contained 5 bases not matched to a gene. This CDR3 is built from 14 residues. CDR1 and CDR2 from the germline V gene are SGHTA and FQGTGA. CDR3 DNA: TGTGCCAGCAGCCCGGGACTAGCGGGAAGGGAGCAGTACTTC. It codes for CASSPGLAGREQYF.

The chain joins TRBV6-1 to TRBJ1-2; TRBD1 is a possible D gene (6 bases). The germline V gene has CDR1 MNHNS and CDR2 SASEGT. This CDR3 region has 13 residues. Trimming cost V 2 bases and J 5 bases, with 9 bases left between them. This CDR3 reads CASSERGAYGYTF. The CDR3 nucleotides read TGTGCCAGCAGTGAACGGGGGGCGTATGGCTACACCTTC.